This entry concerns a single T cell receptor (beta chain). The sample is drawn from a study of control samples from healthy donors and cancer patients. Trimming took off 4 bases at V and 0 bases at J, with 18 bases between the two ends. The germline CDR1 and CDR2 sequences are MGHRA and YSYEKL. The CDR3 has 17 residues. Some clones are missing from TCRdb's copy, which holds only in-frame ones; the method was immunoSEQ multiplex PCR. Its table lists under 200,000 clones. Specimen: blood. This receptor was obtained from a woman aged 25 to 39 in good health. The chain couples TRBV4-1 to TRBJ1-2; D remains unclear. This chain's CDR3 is CASSRGKRELSNYGYTF. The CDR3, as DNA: TGCGCCAGCAGCCGGGGTAAGAGGGAGCTCTCTAACTATGGCTACACCTTC.